Following are 19 T cell receptor beta chains from one sample sequenced in a study of lymphopenia after photon versus proton radiotherapy (dated by TCRdb to about 2019). Libraries were built with the immunoSEQ multiplex PCR assay. TCRdb's version of the immuneACCESS table is confined to in-frame rearrangements and falls short of the full clone set. An unresolved V gene accounts for under half of the shortfall where checked; the remainder is of unknown origin. This sample comprises around 66,000 clones, approximately 86% of them detected only once. The ten largest clones take up 2% to 3% of the sample. This sample comprised peripheral blood, obtained from a patient treated with photon-based radiotherapy. The receptors derive from a man aged 35-49 years with gastric cancer.

The chain couples TRBV14 to TRBJ2-7, with D maybe TRBD2 (7 bases). V dropped 4 bases and J dropped 7 bases, with 17 bases sitting between them. This CDR3 has 14 residues. Germline V lookup: CDR1 SGHDN, CDR2 FVKESK. This CDR3 is CASSLLGGAGEQYF. The CDR3, as DNA: TGTGCCAGCAGCCTCTTGGGGGGGGCAGGGGAGCAGTACTTC.

This clone appeared a few times. The V and J genes are TRBV18 and TRBJ1-4, with TRBD1 matching over 9 bases. CDR1 and CDR2 (germline): KGHSH, LQKENI. V lost 0 bases and J lost 10; bases outside the gene matches: 6. There are 15 residues in the CDR3. The CDR3 reads CASSPPAGQGGKLFF. The CDR3 DNA sequence: TGTGCCAGCTCACCACCAGCGGGACAGGGTGGAAAACTGTTTTTT.

The chain carries TRBV4-2 and TRBJ2-3, with 8 bases that match TRBD2. Germline values: CDR1 LGHNA, CDR2 YNFKEQ. Germline trimming cut 4 bases from V and 6 bases from J; bases unmatched to any gene: 3. The CDR3 extends over 13 amino acids. The CDR3, as DNA: TGTGCCAGCAGCCCCGGGAGGGTTGATACGCAGTATTTT. Protein product: CASSPGRVDTQYF.

The CDR3 loop is CASSYSDRNNQPQHF. For the CDR3, the DNA is TGTGCCAGCAGTTACTCGGACAGGAACAATCAGCCCCAGCATTTT. This chain links TRBV6-6 with TRBJ1-5; 7 nucleotides match TRBD1. The CDR3 consists of 15 residues. The trim removed 0 bases at V and 3 bases at J, leaving 2 bases unmatched. From germline, CDR1 is MNHNY and CDR2 SVGAGI (reference sequence).

The gene calls are TRBV27 and TRBJ2-3; TRBD2 matches 8 bases. Trimming removed 3 bases from V and 5 bases from J; junction bases left unmatched: 7. Looked up from germline, CDR1 is MNHEY and CDR2 is SMNVEV (reference sequence). This CDR3 region has 15 residues. The CDR3 loop is CASSLGGGPIDTQYF. The CDR3 DNA is TGTGCCAGCAGTTTGGGCGGGGGGCCTATAGATACGCAGTATTTT.

This chain links TRBV7-2 with TRBJ2-3; no clear D gene. V shed 1 base and J shed 2 bases, with 10 bases lying between them. CDR3 length: 15 residues. Germline V gene sequence: CDR1 SGHTA, CDR2 FQGNSA. CDR3 nucleotide sequence: TGTGCCAGCAGCTTAGGTTTCGGGTTCACAGATACGCAGTATTTT. Translated, it gives CASSLGFGFTDTQYF.

V and J are TRBV7-2 and TRBJ2-7; 7 bases match TRBD2. The CDR3 totals 16 residues. The V segment lost 2 bases and the J segment 0 bases; nucleotides outside the gene matches: 7. Germline V gene sequence: CDR1 SGHTA, CDR2 FQGNSA. CDR3 sequence (DNA): TGTGCCAGCAGCTTAAACGGGGGACTAACCTCCTACGAGCAGTACTTC. Encoded protein: CASSLNGGLTSYEQYF.

The CDR3 here is CASSQFQQGAGELFF. The CDR3 DNA reads TGTGCCAGCAGCCAATTCCAACAGGGAGCCGGGGAGCTGTTTTTT. This chain connects TRBV9 to TRBJ2-2; D perhaps matches TRBD1 (6 bases). The germline V gene has CDR1 SGDLS and CDR2 YYNGEE. CDR3 size: 15 residues. Trimming removed 4 bases at V and 6 bases at J, with 16 bases between.

The chain has TRBV7-2 and TRBJ2-5; D ambiguous. Germline V lookup: CDR1 SGHTA, CDR2 FQGNSA. CDR3 length: 13 amino acids. V lost 5 bases to trimming and J lost 2 bases, with 9 bases between them. CDR3 region: CASSIYVQETQYF. CDR3 coding DNA: TGTGCCAGCAGCATTTACGTACAAGAGACCCAGTACTTC.

The J gene is TRBJ2-7, the V gene TRBV28, with 7 bases that match TRBD2. V trimming: 5 bases; J trimming: 3 bases; junction bases outside the gene matches: 7. There are 14 residues in the CDR3. Per germline, CDR1 MDHEN and CDR2 SYDVKM. CDR3 sequence: CASSLPAGDYEQYF. CDR3 bases: TGTGCCAGCAGTCTCCCGGCGGGGGACTACGAGCAGTACTTC.

V and J are TRBV5-6 and TRBJ1-2; D ambiguous. This CDR3 comprises 13 residues. V was pared by 1 base and J by 8 bases, with 12 bases between. Germline loops: CDR1 SGHDT, CDR2 YYEEEE. The CDR3 loop reads CASSLRVPGGYTF. The CDR3 DNA sequence: TGTGCCAGCAGCTTGCGTGTGCCCGGAGGCTACACCTTC.

The chain recombines TRBV30 with TRBJ1-2; 10 bases map to TRBD1. The V and J ends lost 5 bases and 5 bases, in that order; junction bases with no gene match: 8. CDR1 is GTSNPN, CDR2 SVGIG, per germline (reference sequence). CDR3 length equals 14 residues. The CDR3 sequence is CAWSTGGGGYGYTF. The DNA of the CDR3 is TGTGCCTGGTCGACAGGGGGCGGTGGTTATGGCTACACCTTC.

V gene TRBV9 combines with J gene TRBJ1-5, with TRBD1 as a possible D gene (6 bases). There are 17 residues in the CDR3. V lost 4 bases, J lost 0 bases, and 17 bases lay in between. CDR1 SGDLS and CDR2 YYNGEE come from the germline V gene. The DNA for the CDR3 is TGTGCCAGCAGCCCTGGGGGGGGCGCGGATAGCAATCAGCCCCAGCATTTT. This sequence encodes CASSPGGGADSNQPQHF.

The chain joins TRBV5-5 to TRBJ1-5; no reliable D call. Germline V CDR1 and CDR2: SGHKS, YYEKEE (reference sequence). Trimming shortened V by 2 bases and J by 7 bases, and 7 bases separated the two germline ends. The CDR3 has 12 residues. Here the CDR3 reads CASSLNGQPQHF. The CDR3 bases are TGTGCCAGCAGCTTAAACGGGCAGCCCCAGCATTTT. The full variable domain, rest sourced from reference TRBV5-5 and TRBJ1-5, is DAGVTQSPTHLIKTRGQQVTLRCSPISGHKSVSWYQQVLGQGPQFIFQYYEKEERGRGNFPDRFSARQFPNYSSELNVNALLLGDSALYLCASSLNGQPQHFGDGTRLSIL.

The chain uses TRBV5-8 and TRBJ1-5; 8 bases line up with TRBD1. This CDR3 has 14 residues. The junction had 6 bases not matched to a gene; V was cut back by 5 bases and J by 5 bases. Germline loops: CDR1 SGHTS, CDR2 YDEGEE. CDR3 region: CASRGGQGYQPQHF. CDR3 nucleotide sequence: TGTGCCAGCAGAGGCGGACAGGGATATCAGCCCCAGCATTTT.

There are a few counts of this clone. The junction departs from the called germline gene at one end, perhaps through a read error. V is TRBV4-3 and J is TRBJ2-3; D possibly matches TRBD1 or TRBD2 (5 bases each). The CDR3 sequence is 15 residues long. Germline assignment: CDR1 LGHNA and CDR2 YSLEER. The CDR3 is CASSGARGAPDTQYF. The CDR3 DNA reads TGCGCCAGCAGCGGGGCGAGGGGCGCACCAGACACGCAGTATTTT.

V gene TRBV7-8 combines with J gene TRBJ1-1, with no clear D. The CDR3 consists of 19 residues. Looked up from germline, CDR1 is SGHVS and CDR2 is FQNEAQ. Trimming pared 1 base from V and 1 base from J, leaving 22 bases between. CDR3 sequence (DNA): TGTGCCAGCAGCTTAGGGGTTGGACCAGCGAGTGGGGAGAACACTGAAGCTTTCTTT. Amino acid sequence: CASSLGVGPASGENTEAFF.

The chain employs TRBV30 and TRBJ2-1; D is unclear. Trimming pared 5 bases from V and 7 bases from J, leaving 18 bases between. Germline lookup yields CDR1 GTSNPN and CDR2 SVGIG (reference sequence). The CDR3 consists of 14 residues. The DNA for the CDR3 is TGTGCCTGGTCAGCGCGGACGGCTTGGAATGAGCAGTTCTTC. Translating it yields CAWSARTAWNEQFF.

CDR3 loop: CASSLPGMNTEAFF. The CDR3 DNA follows: TGTGCCAGCAGCTTGCCGGGCATGAACACTGAAGCTTTCTTT. The chain employs TRBV5-4 and TRBJ1-1; D not resolved. CDR1 is SGHNT, CDR2 YYREEE, per germline (reference sequence). V lost 1 base, J lost 0 bases, and 7 bases lay in between. CDR3 length: 14 residues.